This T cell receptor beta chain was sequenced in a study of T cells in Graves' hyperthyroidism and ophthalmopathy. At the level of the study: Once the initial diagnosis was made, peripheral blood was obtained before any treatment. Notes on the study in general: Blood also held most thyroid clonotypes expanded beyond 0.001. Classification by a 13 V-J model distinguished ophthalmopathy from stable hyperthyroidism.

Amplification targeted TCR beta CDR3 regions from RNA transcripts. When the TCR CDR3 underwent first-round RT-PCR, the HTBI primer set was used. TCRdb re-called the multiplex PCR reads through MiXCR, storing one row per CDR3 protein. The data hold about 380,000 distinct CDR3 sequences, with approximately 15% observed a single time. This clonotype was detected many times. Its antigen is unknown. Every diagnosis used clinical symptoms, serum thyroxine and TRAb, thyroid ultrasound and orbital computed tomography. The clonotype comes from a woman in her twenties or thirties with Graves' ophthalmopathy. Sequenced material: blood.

The CDR3 region is CATSREGAGNQPQHF. The CDR3 DNA follows: TGTGCCACCAGCAGAGAGGGGGCAGGGAATCAGCCCCAGCATTTT. The V and J genes are TRBV15 and TRBJ1-5; D may be TRBD1 (6 bases). The V gene lost 0 bases and the J gene lost 4 bases, with 10 bases spanning the gap. CDR1 is LNHNV and CDR2 is YYDKDF in the germline V gene (reference sequence). This CDR3 comprises 15 residues.